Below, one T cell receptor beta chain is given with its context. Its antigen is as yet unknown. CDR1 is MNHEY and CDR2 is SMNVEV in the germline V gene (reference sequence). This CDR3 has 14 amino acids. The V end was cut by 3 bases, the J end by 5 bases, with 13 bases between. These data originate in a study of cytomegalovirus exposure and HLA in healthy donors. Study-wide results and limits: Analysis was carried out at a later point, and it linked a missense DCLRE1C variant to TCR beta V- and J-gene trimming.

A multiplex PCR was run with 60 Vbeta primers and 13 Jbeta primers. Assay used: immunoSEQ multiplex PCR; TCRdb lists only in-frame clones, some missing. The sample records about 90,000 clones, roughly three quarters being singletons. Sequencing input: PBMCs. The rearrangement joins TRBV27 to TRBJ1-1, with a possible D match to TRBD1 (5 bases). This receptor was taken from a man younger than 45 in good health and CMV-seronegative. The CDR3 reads CASSLRGGGTEAFF. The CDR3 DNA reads TGTGCCAGCAGTTTGCGGGGGGGAGGAACTGAAGCTTTCTTT.